This TCR beta chain was captured by sequencing in a study of T cell responses to AZD1222 COVID-19 vaccine. General study findings and limits: It was only 6 or 7 AZD1222 recipients who were seropositive at baseline. Within unmutated variant regions lay the reported targets of nearly half of spike-specific TCRs. Recipients of two AZD1222 doses showed rising Spike-specific TCR breadth and depth.

The J segment lost 2 bases and the V segment lost 5 bases, leaving 12 bases of the junction unmatched. The CDR3 runs to 18 residues. The germline V gene has CDR1 MNHEY and CDR2 SMNVEV (reference sequence). The table lists this clone with a few counts. Its specificity is not known. Measured with immunoSEQ multiplex PCR; TCRdb has only the in-frame clones, and not every one. Of over 95,000 clones in the sample, 85% to 90% were seen once. The sample here was peripheral blood, taken on day 0 of AZD1222 vaccination. The sequence was collected from an adult in good health. The gene calls are TRBV27 and TRBJ2-3; 11 nucleotides line up with TRBD2. CDR3 sequence reads: CASSPVPGLAVITDTQYF. Written as DNA, the CDR3 is TGTGCCAGCAGTCCCGTCCCGGGACTAGCGGTTATCACAGATACGCAGTATTTT.